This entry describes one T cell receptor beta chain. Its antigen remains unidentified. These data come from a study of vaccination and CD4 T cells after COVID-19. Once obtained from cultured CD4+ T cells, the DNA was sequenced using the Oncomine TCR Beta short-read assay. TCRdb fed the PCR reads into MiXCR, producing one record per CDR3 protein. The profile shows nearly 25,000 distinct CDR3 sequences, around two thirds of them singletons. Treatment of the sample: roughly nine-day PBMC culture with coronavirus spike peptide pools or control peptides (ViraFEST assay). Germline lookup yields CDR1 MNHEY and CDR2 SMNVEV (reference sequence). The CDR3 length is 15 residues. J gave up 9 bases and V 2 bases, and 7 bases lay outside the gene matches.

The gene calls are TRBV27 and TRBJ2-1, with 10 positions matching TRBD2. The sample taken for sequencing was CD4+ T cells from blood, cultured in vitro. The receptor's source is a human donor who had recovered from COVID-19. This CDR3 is CASSLKAGGVFEQFF. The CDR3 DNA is TGTGCCAGCAGTTTAAAAGCGGGAGGGGTATTTGAGCAGTTCTTC.